What follows are 8 T cell receptor beta chains derived from one specimen sequenced in a study of cytomegalovirus exposure and HLA in healthy donors. The PCR contained 60 Vbeta and 13 Jbeta primers. Method: immunoSEQ multiplex PCR; TCRdb's copy keeps in-frame clones and lacks some. The sample's table shows about 170,000 clones. Sequencing was performed on PBMCs. All receptors come from a woman younger than 35 in good health and CMV-seropositive.

V and J are TRBV7-2 and TRBJ2-3; D may be TRBD2 (5 bases). The CDR3 runs to 14 residues. Deletions cut 4 bases from V and 3 bases from J, with 11 bases between. Germline V lookup: CDR1 SGHTA, CDR2 FQGNSA. This chain's CDR3 is CASSSRGVTDTQYF. As DNA, the CDR3 is TGTGCCAGCAGCTCCCGGGGTGTAACAGATACGCAGTATTTT.

V usage is TRBV27 and J usage is TRBJ2-7, with D tentatively TRBD1 (6 bases). CDR3 size: 16 residues. The germline V gene has CDR1 MNHEY and CDR2 SMNVEV (reference sequence). Trimming removed 8 bases from V and 1 base from J, with 21 bases in between. The CDR3 DNA follows: TGTGCCAGCCCCTGCCGACGGGACATAACGTCCTACGAGCAGTACTTC. Translated: CASPCRRDITSYEQYF.

The chain carries TRBV5-6 and TRBJ1-4, with D hard to call. The V end lost 4 bases, the J end lost 5 bases, and 15 bases lay between the germline ends. This CDR3 is built from 15 residues. Per the germline V gene, CDR1 is SGHDT and CDR2 is YYEEEE. The CDR3 here is CASSDTRGGNEKLFF. The CDR3 DNA follows: TGTGCCAGCAGCGACACACGGGGAGGGAATGAAAAACTGTTTTTT.

This chain joins TRBV11-2 and TRBJ1-1; 8 bases align to TRBD1. After removal of 5 bases from V and 1 base from J, the junction contained 12 bases not matched to a gene. The CDR3 has 17 residues. Germline CDR1 is SGHAT and CDR2 is FQNNGV. CDR3 coding DNA: TGTGCCAGCAGCCATCGGACAGGGCGGGTGAGGAACACTGAAGCTTTCTTT. It codes for CASSHRTGRVRNTEAFF.

The rearrangement links TRBV15 to TRBJ1-1; D unclear. The germline V gene has CDR1 LNHNV and CDR2 YYDKDF (reference sequence). Trimming took off 5 bases at V and 3 bases at J, with 10 bases between the two ends. This CDR3 has 13 amino acids. CDR3 amino acids: CATSSREHTEAFF. As DNA, the CDR3 is TGTGCCACCAGCTCCCGGGAGCACACTGAAGCTTTCTTT.

V gene TRBV5-6 combines with J gene TRBJ2-7, with 11 bases aligning to TRBD1. The CDR3 length is 14 residues. J lost 3 bases, V lost 3 bases, and 2 bases had no gene match. The germline gives CDR1 SGHDT, CDR2 YYEEEE. CDR3 sequence reads: CASSSDRGHYEQYF. CDR3 nucleotide sequence: TGTGCCAGCAGCTCGGACAGGGGGCACTACGAGCAGTACTTC.

This chain joins TRBV4-2 and TRBJ2-1; D might be TRBD1 (5 bases). This CDR3 has 12 amino acids. Trimming left V 1 base short and J 15 bases short, with 13 bases between. Germline V gene data show CDR1 as LGHNA and CDR2 as YNFKEQ. The CDR3 coding sequence is TGTGCCAGCAGCCAAGGAAGGGGTCTTCCGTTCTTC. Translating gives CASSQGRGLPFF.

The chain carries TRBV5-4 and TRBJ1-2; 9 bases map to TRBD1. This CDR3 is 14 amino acids long. Trimming cost V 5 bases and J 10 bases; bases outside gene matches: 12. Germline loops: CDR1 SGHNT, CDR2 YYREEE (reference sequence). The CDR3, as DNA: TGTGCCAGCAGGTCCACAGGGGGCCGTAGGGACTACACCTTC. The encoded protein is CASRSTGGRRDYTF.